Listed below are T cell receptor beta chains from one sample, sequenced in a study of human T cells and chemical hapten exposure. Each CDR3 protein is one row after TCRdb ran MiXCR on the RACE reads. There are under 130,000 distinct CDR3 sequences in the sample; under 40% occur only once, and around 2.7% lies in the top ten. The specimen was whole blood, collected in connection with sensitization to the hapten diphenylcyclopropenone (DPC). The receptors were gathered from a man in his forties or fifties with alopecia areata. Some clones in this sample may be carry-over from other donors' samples. Both conserved end residues are part of each CDR3. A D gene is named only where the DNA matches it firmly.

TRBJ1-2 | NA | TRBV11-2 | CASRDNTNYGYTF
TRBJ2-3 | TRBD2 | TRBV28 | CASRSLAGVVDTQYF
TRBJ2-6 | NA | TRBV30 | CAWSSKTWANVLTF
TRBJ2-1 | TRBD2 | TRBV20-1 | CSARMASGYNEQFF
TRBJ1-2 | NA | TRBV20-1 | CSALSRDLMSGYTF
TRBJ1-4 | NA | TRBV28 | CASTTAGATNEKLFF
TRBJ1-2 | NA | TRBV28 | CASSSPRASYGYTF
TRBJ2-1 | NA | TRBV6-5 | CASSTPNEQFF
TRBJ1-2 | NA | TRBV10-2 | CASSSGTSYGYTF
TRBJ2-1 | TRBD2 | TRBV2 | CASSDGTGGTYNEQFF
TRBJ2-5 | NA | TRBV20-1 | CSARSFGTYRETQYF
TRBJ2-2 | NA | TRBV11-2 | CASTVTGGGGELFF
TRBJ1-5 | NA | TRBV6-1 | CASSAPGEDVWGQPQHF
TRBJ2-7 | TRBD2 | TRBV6-2/TRBV6-3 | CASSYGTSGVSYEQYF
TRBJ1-4 | NA | TRBV27 | CASSSGGRDNEKLFF
TRBJ2-7 | TRBD2 | TRBV11-1 | CASSLAGRAYEQYF
TRBJ2-7 | TRBD1 | TRBV29-1 | CSVEDPVGQGMWEQYF
TRBJ1-6 | TRBD1 | TRBV20-1 | CSARGQGGSSYNSPLHF
TRBJ1-1 | TRBD1 | TRBV10-3 | CAIHRDRSTEAFF
TRBJ1-3 | TRBD1 | TRBV10-3 | CAISESGRDRSGNTIYF
TRBJ2-3 | NA | TRBV20-1 | CSASAMGTGNTDTQYF
TRBJ2-2 | TRBD1 | TRBV27 | CASGDRAVTGELFF
TRBJ1-1 | NA | TRBV27 | CASTRTPLNTEAFF
TRBJ2-3 | NA | TRBV9 | CASSTAAGLVDTQYF
TRBJ2-3 | NA | TRBV7-8 | CASSSAPVVTDTQYF
TRBJ2-3 | TRBD2 | TRBV29-1 | CSVESGRGDTQYF
TRBJ1-1 | TRBD1 | TRBV12-3/TRBV12-4 | CASSVRTGRTEAFF
TRBJ2-5 | NA | TRBV3-1 | CASSPAGKETQYF
TRBJ2-5 | NA | TRBV11-1 | CASSLILAGQETQYF
TRBJ2-3 | NA | TRBV7-9 | CASSLRGAGDTQYF
TRBJ1-1 | TRBD1 | TRBV5-3 | CARSLVDHTFQGGRRTEAFF
TRBJ2-1 | TRBD1 | TRBV4-3 | CASSQGGQGVYEQFF
TRBJ2-6 | NA | TRBV28 | CASREGGRMTGANVLTF
TRBJ2-4 | NA | TRBV29-1 | CSVEGLVQEGAKNIQYF
TRBJ2-3 | NA | TRBV3-1 | CASSQVNLDTQYF